What follows are 17 T cell receptor beta chains derived from one specimen sequenced in a study of cytomegalovirus exposure and HLA in healthy donors. Vbeta (60) and Jbeta (13) primers were used in the PCR. Measured with immunoSEQ multiplex PCR; TCRdb has only the in-frame clones, and not every one. The table gives 140,000 to 150,000 clones; the top ten clones make up 0.8% to 1% of it. Sequences were obtained from PBMCs. These TCRs come from a male donor in good health and CMV-seronegative.

V gene TRBV30 combines with J gene TRBJ1-4; possibly TRBD1 for D (6 bases). This CDR3 region has 18 residues. Trimming took off 0 bases at V and 8 bases at J, with 25 bases between the two ends. CDR1 and CDR2 from the germline V gene are GTSNPN and SVGIG (reference sequence). The CDR3 DNA follows: TGTGCCTGGAGTGTACATAAGAAGTTTGGCAGGGGCGAAGAAAAACTGTTTTTT. The encoded protein is CAWSVHKKFGRGEEKLFF.

The genes are TRBV9 and TRBJ2-3, with a tentative D call TRBD2 (5 bases). Germline assignment: CDR1 SGDLS and CDR2 YYNGEE. V was pared by 0 bases and J by 6 bases, with 8 bases between. This CDR3 has 13 residues. The CDR3 is CASSVATGDTQYF. In DNA, the CDR3 is TGTGCCAGCAGCGTAGCGACGGGGGATACGCAGTATTTT.

The V call is TRBV25-1, the J call TRBJ1-6; 8 bases map to TRBD1. J was trimmed by 10 bases and V by 1 base; bases with no gene match: 12. CDR1 and CDR2 (germline): MGHDK, SYGVNS. The CDR3 length is 17 residues. The CDR3 coding sequence is TGTGCCAGCAGTGAATGGAGGACAGGGCAAAAGGGATCACCCCTCCACTTT. It is translated as CASSEWRTGQKGSPLHF.

The chain links TRBV6-1 to TRBJ2-3; 8 nucleotides agree with TRBD1. CDR3 length equals 14 residues. CDR1 is MNHNS and CDR2 is SASEGT in the germline V gene. V trimming: 7 bases; J trimming: 2 bases; junction bases outside the gene matches: 5. CDR3 coding DNA: TGTGCCAGCATCCCGGGACAGGCCACAGATACGCAGTATTTT. Its protein is CASIPGQATDTQYF.

The chain recombines TRBV19 with TRBJ1-6; 7 bases are shared with TRBD1. The CDR3 extends over 15 amino acids. The germline V gene encodes CDR1 LNHDA and CDR2 SQIVND (reference sequence). With 3 bases clipped from V and 4 bases from J, the junction kept 3 bases outside the gene matches. DNA of the CDR3: TGTGCCAGTAGTATCGGGACAGTTTATAATTCACCCCTCCACTTT. This translates into CASSIGTVYNSPLHF.

The V and J genes are TRBV29-1 and TRBJ2-7; D perhaps matches TRBD1 (5 bases). V was trimmed by 4 bases and J by 1 base, leaving 5 bases between them. This CDR3 contains 11 residues. CDR1 and CDR2 (germline): SQVTM, ANQGSEA. CDR3 nucleotide sequence: TGCAGCGTTGGACAGTCCTACGAGCAGTACTTC. Amino acids: CSVGQSYEQYF.

V and J are TRBV7-2 and TRBJ2-7; the D is unclear. The length of the CDR3 is 13 residues. Trimming cost V 7 bases and J 0 bases, with 10 bases left between them. The germline V gene encodes CDR1 SGHTA and CDR2 FQGNSA. CDR3 bases: TGTGCCAGCAAACCTCCTAGCTCCTACGAGCAGTACTTC. Protein: CASKPPSSYEQYF.

The genes are TRBV30 and TRBJ1-1; TRBD1 matches at 8 bases. V lost 3 bases, J lost 0 bases, and 15 bases stayed unmatched. The length of the CDR3 is 18 residues. Looked up from germline, CDR1 is GTSNPN and CDR2 is SVGIG (reference sequence). CDR3 in amino acids: CAWRPQGAAYRMNTEAFF. Here the CDR3 DNA reads TGTGCCTGGAGGCCCCAGGGGGCGGCTTATCGCATGAACACTGAAGCTTTCTTT.

The chain links TRBV6-1 to TRBJ1-2, with a tentative D call TRBD1 (5 bases). V was shortened by 6 bases and J by 1 base, with 12 bases between the two germline ends. Germline values: CDR1 MNHNS, CDR2 SASEGT. The CDR3 has 14 amino acids. The CDR3 DNA follows: TGTGCCAGCAGGAAGACAGATAATAACTATGGCTACACCTTC. Protein sequence: CASRKTDNNYGYTF.

The chain recombines TRBV5-1 with TRBJ2-1; D ambiguous. The V and J ends lost 3 bases and 0 bases respectively, with 10 bases between them. Germline-derived CDR1 and CDR2 are SGHRS and YFSETQ. This CDR3 comprises 15 residues. CDR3 in amino acids: CASSSLQLSYNEQFF. The CDR3 DNA reads as TGCGCCAGCAGCTCCCTACAGCTCTCCTACAATGAGCAGTTCTTC. Variable domain in full (rest from reference TRBV5-1 and TRBJ2-1): KAGVTQTPRYLIKTRGQQVTLSCSPISGHRSVSWYQQTPGQGLQFLFEYFSETQRNKGNFPGRFSGRQFSNSRSEMNVSTLELGDSALYLCASSSLQLSYNEQFFGPGTRLTVL.

The V call is TRBV7-9, the J call TRBJ1-1; maybe TRBD1 (5 bases). Germline V gives CDR1 SEHNR, CDR2 FQNEAQ (reference sequence). This CDR3 is built from 14 residues. Between the trimmed V and J ends, which lost 5 bases and 4 bases, there was a span of 14 bases. The CDR3 is CASSKTEVGTEAFF. The CDR3 bases are TGTGCCAGCAGCAAGACAGAAGTCGGCACTGAAGCTTTCTTT.

The chain couples TRBV5-1 to TRBJ2-7; 8 nucleotides match TRBD2. Germline-derived CDR1 and CDR2 are SGHRS and YFSETQ. The CDR3 runs 14 residues. J was trimmed by 2 bases and V by 4 bases; bases with no gene match: 5. For the CDR3, the DNA is TGCGCCAGCAGCCTGACTAGCGTAGCCTACGAGCAGTACTTC. As protein: CASSLTSVAYEQYF.

This chain uses TRBV4-2 with TRBJ2-7; 8 bases are shared with TRBD2. CDR3 length: 14 amino acids. Germline CDR1 is LGHNA and CDR2 is YNFKEQ. J lost 4 bases, V lost 1 base, and 3 bases had no gene match. Written as DNA, the CDR3 is TGTGCCAGCAGCCAAGGCGAGCGGGAGTACGAGCAGTACTTC. Translation: CASSQGEREYEQYF.

This chain joins TRBV6-5 and TRBJ1-4; possibly TRBD1 for D (5 bases). The ends were cut back, 5 bases at V and 0 bases at J, with 7 bases in the middle. This CDR3 is built from 14 residues. Looked up from germline, CDR1 is MNHEY and CDR2 is SVGAGI. The CDR3 is CASSRTPTNEKLFF. DNA for the CDR3: TGTGCCAGCAGTAGGACACCAACTAATGAAAAACTGTTTTTT.

The chain uses TRBV25-1 and TRBJ2-2, with 9 bases that match TRBD2. CDR1 is MGHDK, CDR2 SYGVNS, per germline. The V and J ends lost 6 bases and 1 base, in that order; junction bases with no gene match: 0. This CDR3 region has 14 residues. For the CDR3, the DNA is TGTGCCAGCAGGACTAGCGGGAACACCGGGGAGCTGTTTTTT. It encodes CASRTSGNTGELFF.

The chain joins TRBV2 to TRBJ1-5; tentative D call: TRBD1 (6 bases). Germline values: CDR1 SNHLY, CDR2 FYNNEI. V lost 3 bases and J lost 1, with 10 bases in between. The CDR3 loop spans 15 amino acids. The CDR3 reads CASSDLRGSNQPQHF. CDR3 sequence (DNA): TGTGCCAGCAGTGATTTGAGGGGGAGCAATCAGCCCCAGCATTTT.

The chain employs TRBV4-2 and TRBJ1-1; D uncertain. The germline CDR1 and CDR2 sequences are LGHNA and YNFKEQ. The CDR3 runs to 13 residues. V was clipped by 0 bases and J by 10 bases, with 12 bases between them. CDR3 in amino acids: CASSQEIALGAFF. The CDR3 DNA sequence: TGTGCCAGCAGCCAAGAGATAGCCCTGGGAGCTTTCTTT.